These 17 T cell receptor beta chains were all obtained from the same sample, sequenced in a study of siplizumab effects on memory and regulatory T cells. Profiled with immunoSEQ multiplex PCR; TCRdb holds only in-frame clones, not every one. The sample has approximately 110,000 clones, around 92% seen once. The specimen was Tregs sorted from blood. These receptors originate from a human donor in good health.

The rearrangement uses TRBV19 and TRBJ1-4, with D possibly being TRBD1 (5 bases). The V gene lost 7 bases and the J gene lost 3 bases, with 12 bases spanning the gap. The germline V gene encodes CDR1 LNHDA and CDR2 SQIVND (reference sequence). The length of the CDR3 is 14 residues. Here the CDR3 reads CASKPGPANEKLFF. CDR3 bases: TGTGCCAGTAAACCGGGACCTGCTAATGAAAAACTGTTTTTT.

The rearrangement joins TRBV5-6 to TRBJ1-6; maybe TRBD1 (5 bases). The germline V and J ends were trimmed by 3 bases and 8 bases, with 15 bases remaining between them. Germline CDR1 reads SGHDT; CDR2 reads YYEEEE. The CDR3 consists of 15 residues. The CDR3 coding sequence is TGTGCCAGCAGCTCCGGGACTTTCAGTGATTCACCCCTCCACTTT. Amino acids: CASSSGTFSDSPLHF.

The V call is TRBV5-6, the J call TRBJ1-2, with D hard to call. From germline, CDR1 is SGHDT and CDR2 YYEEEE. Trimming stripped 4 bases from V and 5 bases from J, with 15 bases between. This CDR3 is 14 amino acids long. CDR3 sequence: CASSPNILGYGYTF. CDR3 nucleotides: TGTGCCAGCAGCCCGAATATACTAGGTTATGGCTACACCTTC.

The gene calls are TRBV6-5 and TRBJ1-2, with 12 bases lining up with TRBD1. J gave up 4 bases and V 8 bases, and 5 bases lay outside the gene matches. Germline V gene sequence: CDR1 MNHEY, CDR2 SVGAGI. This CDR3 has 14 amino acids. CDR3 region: CASAGQGAFYGYTF. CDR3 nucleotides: TGTGCCAGCGCGGGACAGGGGGCTTTCTATGGCTACACCTTC.

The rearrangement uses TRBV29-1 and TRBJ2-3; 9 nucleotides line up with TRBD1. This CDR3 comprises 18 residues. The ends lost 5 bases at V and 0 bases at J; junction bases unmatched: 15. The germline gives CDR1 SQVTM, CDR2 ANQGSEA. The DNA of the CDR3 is TGCAGCGTTAAGGTGACAGGGGGTGATCCGGCTAGCACAGATACGCAGTATTTT. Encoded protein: CSVKVTGGDPASTDTQYF.

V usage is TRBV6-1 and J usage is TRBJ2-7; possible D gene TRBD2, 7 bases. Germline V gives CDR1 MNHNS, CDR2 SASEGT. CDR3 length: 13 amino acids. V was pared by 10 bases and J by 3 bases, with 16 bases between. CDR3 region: CATQKGGFYEQYF. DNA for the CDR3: TGTGCCACCCAAAAGGGGGGGTTCTACGAGCAGTACTTC.

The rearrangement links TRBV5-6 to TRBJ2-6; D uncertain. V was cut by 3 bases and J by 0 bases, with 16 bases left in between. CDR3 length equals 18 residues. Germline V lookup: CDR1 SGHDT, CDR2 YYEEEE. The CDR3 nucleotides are TGTGCCAGCAGCTCTGTAGACCGACCCAGCTCTGGGGCCAACGTCCTGACTTTC. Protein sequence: CASSSVDRPSSGANVLTF.

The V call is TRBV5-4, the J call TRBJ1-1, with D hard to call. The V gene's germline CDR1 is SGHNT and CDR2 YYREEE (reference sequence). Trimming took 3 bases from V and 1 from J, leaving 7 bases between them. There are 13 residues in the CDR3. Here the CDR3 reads CASSSRENTEAFF. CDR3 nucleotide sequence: TGTGCCAGCAGCTCCCGGGAGAACACTGAAGCTTTCTTT.

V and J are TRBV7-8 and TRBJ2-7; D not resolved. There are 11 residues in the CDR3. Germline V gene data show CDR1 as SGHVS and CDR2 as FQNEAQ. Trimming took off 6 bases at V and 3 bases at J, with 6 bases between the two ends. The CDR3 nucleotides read TGTGCCAGCAGGCTTCACTACGAGCAGTACTTC. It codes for CASRLHYEQYF. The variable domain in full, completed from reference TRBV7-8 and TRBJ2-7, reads GAGVSQSPRYKVAKRGQDVALRCDPISGHVSLFWYQQALGQGPEFLTYFQNEAQLDKSGLPSDRFFAERPEGSVSTLKIQRTQQEDSAVYLCASRLHYEQYFGPGTRLTVT.

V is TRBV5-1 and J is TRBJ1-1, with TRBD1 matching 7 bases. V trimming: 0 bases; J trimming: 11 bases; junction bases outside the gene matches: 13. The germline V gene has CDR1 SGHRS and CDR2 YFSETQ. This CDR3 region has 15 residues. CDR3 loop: CASSLALSQGQYAFF. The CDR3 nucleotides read TGCGCCAGCAGCTTGGCCCTTTCCCAGGGACAGTATGCTTTCTTT. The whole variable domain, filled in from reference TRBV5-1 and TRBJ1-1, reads KAGVTQTPRYLIKTRGQQVTLSCSPISGHRSVSWYQQTPGQGLQFLFEYFSETQRNKGNFPGRFSGRQFSNSRSEMNVSTLELGDSALYLCASSLALSQGQYAFFGQGTRLTVV.

CDR3 DNA sequence: TGTGCCAGTAGCCAAACCGGGACTAGCACAGAGACCCAGTACTTC. Amino acids: CASSQTGTSTETQYF. The chain carries TRBV19 and TRBJ2-5, with 9 bases that match TRBD2. The germline V gene encodes CDR1 LNHDA and CDR2 SQIVND (reference sequence). CDR3 length: 15 residues. J gave up 4 bases and V 6 bases, and 9 bases lay outside the gene matches.

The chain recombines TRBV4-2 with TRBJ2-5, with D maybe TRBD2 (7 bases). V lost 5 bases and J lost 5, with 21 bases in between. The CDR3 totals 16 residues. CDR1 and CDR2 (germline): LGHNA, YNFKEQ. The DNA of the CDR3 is TGTGCCAGCAGCGATATAGGTGGGGGGGCCCAGGAGACCCAGTACTTC. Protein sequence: CASSDIGGGAQETQYF.

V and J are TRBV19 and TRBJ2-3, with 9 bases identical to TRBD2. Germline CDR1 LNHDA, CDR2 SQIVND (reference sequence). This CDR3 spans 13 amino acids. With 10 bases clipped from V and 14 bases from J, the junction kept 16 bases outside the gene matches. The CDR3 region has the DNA TGTGCCACCAGGGACAACTTAGCGGGGGCGGCGTATTTT. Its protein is CATRDNLAGAAYF.

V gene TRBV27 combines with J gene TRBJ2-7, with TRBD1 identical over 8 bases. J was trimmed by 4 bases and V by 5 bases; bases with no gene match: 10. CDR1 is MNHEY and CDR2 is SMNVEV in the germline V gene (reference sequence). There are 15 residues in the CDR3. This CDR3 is CASSPRQGTFYEQYF. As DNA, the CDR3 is TGTGCCAGCAGTCCCCGACAGGGGACGTTTTACGAGCAGTACTTC.

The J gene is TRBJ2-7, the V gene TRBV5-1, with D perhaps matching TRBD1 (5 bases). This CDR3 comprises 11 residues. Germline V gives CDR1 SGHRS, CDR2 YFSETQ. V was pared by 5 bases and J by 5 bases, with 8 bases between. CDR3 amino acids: CASSLRDEQYF. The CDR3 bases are TGCGCCAGCAGTCTCAGGGACGAGCAGTACTTC.

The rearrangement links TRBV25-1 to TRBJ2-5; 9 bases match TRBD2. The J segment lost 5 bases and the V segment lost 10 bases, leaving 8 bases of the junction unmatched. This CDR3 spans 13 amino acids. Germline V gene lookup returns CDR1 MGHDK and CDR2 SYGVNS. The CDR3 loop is CATASGGLETQYF. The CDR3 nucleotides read TGTGCCACTGCGAGCGGGGGGCTGGAGACCCAGTACTTC.

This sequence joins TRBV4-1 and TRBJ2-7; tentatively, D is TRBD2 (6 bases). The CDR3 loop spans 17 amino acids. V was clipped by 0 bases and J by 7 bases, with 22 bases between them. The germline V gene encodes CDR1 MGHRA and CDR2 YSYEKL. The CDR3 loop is CASSQDGSGVLFEEQYF. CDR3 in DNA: TGCGCCAGCAGCCAAGATGGTAGCGGAGTGCTATTCGAAGAGCAGTACTTC.